The 19 T cell receptor beta chains reported below all come from one sample, sequenced in a study of vaccination effects on CD4 cells after COVID-19. Following an approximately eleven-day culture, CD4+ T cells were purified. For these TCRs, the target antigens are not known. The method was immunoSEQ multiplex PCR; TCRdb's version includes in-frame clones alone and lacks a portion of them. The table has 20,000 to 25,000 clones, around 73% seen once. The input for sequencing was CD4+ T cells from PBMCs cultured without peptide, taken before COVID-19 vaccination. All receptors come from a human donor who received a COVID-19 vaccine.

This clone was detected only a few times. The J gene is TRBJ1-2, the V gene TRBV5-8; unclear D gene. CDR1 SGHTS and CDR2 YDEGEE come from the germline V gene. Trimming cost V 0 bases and J 7 bases, with 7 bases left between them. The CDR3 loop spans 12 amino acids. CDR3 DNA: TGTGCCAGCAGCTTGGGTACTCTTGGCTACACCTTC. Its protein product is CASSLGTLGYTF.

This clone was counted once. The gene calls are TRBV12-5 and TRBJ2-7, with unresolved D. Germline assignment: CDR1 LGHNT and CDR2 FRNRAP. Trimming cost V 5 bases and J 1 base, with 15 bases left between them. The CDR3 has 15 residues. As DNA, the CDR3 is TGTGCTAGTGGTCCGCCCGGCAGGATGTCCTACGAGCAGTACTTC. Residues: CASGPPGRMSYEQYF.

This chain links TRBV7-9 with TRBJ2-5; 8 bases line up with TRBD1. Trimming removed 6 bases from V and 5 bases from J; junction bases left unmatched: 14. There are 16 residues in the CDR3. CDR1 is SEHNR and CDR2 is FQNEAQ in the germline V gene (reference sequence). As DNA, the CDR3 is TGTGCCAGCAGTAGCTGGGGAGACAGGGGCTCGGAGACCCAGTACTTC. Encoded protein: CASSSWGDRGSETQYF.

The chain links TRBV14 to TRBJ2-6; a weak D match, TRBD1 (5 bases). There are 15 residues in the CDR3. Germline V lookup: CDR1 SGHDN, CDR2 FVKESK. Trimming cost V 1 base and J 5 bases, with 9 bases left between them. In nucleotides, the CDR3 is TGTGCCAGCAGCCAAGCAGGGCTGCGGGCCAACGTCCTGACTTTC. It codes for CASSQAGLRANVLTF.

The V call is TRBV30, the J call TRBJ2-7; 11 bases are a match to TRBD1. CDR1 and CDR2 (germline): GTSNPN, SVGIG (reference sequence). Trimming cost V 5 bases and J 6 bases; bases outside gene matches: 12. This CDR3 is 15 amino acids long. CDR3 residues: CAWGFARTGGVEQYF. The DNA of the CDR3 is TGTGCCTGGGGATTTGCCAGGACAGGGGGCGTCGAGCAGTACTTC.

This chain connects TRBV19 to TRBJ2-2; D gene ambiguous. The CDR3 spans 14 residues. The V gene lost 3 bases and the J gene lost 1 base, with 6 bases spanning the gap. The germline CDR1 and CDR2 sequences are LNHDA and SQIVND (reference sequence). CDR3 sequence (DNA): TGTGCCAGTAGTATCGGCGGGAACACCGGGGAGCTGTTTTTT. The encoded protein is CASSIGGNTGELFF.

This clone was seen a handful of times. The rearrangement joins TRBV3-1 (or the pseudogene TRBV3-2) to TRBJ1-3; no clear D. Trimming cost V 4 bases and J 3 bases, with 10 bases left between them. CDR3 length equals 14 residues. Germline V lookup: CDR1 LGHDT, CDR2 YNNKEL (reference sequence). This CDR3 reads CASSPGGGGNTIYF. In nucleotides, the CDR3 is TGTGCCAGCAGCCCAGGAGGCGGTGGAAACACCATATATTTT.

V usage is TRBV5-6 and J usage is TRBJ2-5, with 11 bases that match TRBD2. The J segment lost 1 base and the V segment lost 3 bases, leaving 5 bases of the junction unmatched. Germline V lookup: CDR1 SGHDT, CDR2 YYEEEE. The CDR3 totals 16 residues. The CDR3 is CASSSRLAGPQETQYF. DNA of the CDR3: TGTGCCAGCAGCTCACGACTAGCGGGACCCCAAGAGACCCAGTACTTC.

This chain links TRBV10-3 with TRBJ2-7; weak D call: TRBD1 (5 bases). Trimming left V 7 bases short and J 2 bases short, with 15 bases between. The germline gives CDR1 ENHRY, CDR2 SYGVKD. The CDR3 totals 14 residues. The CDR3 bases are TGTGCCATCACCCCGACAGTTAACCCCTACGAGCAGTACTTC. This gives the protein CAITPTVNPYEQYF.

This CDR3 reads CASITGRVDEQFF. The CDR3 DNA is TGTGCCAGCATAACCGGGAGGGTTGATGAGCAGTTCTTC. The chain recombines TRBV7-9 with TRBJ2-1; 8 positions match TRBD2. Germline V gene data show CDR1 as SEHNR and CDR2 as FQNEAQ (reference sequence). The CDR3 has 13 residues. The trim removed 7 bases at V and 8 bases at J, leaving 7 bases unmatched.

This clone was observed a single time. This chain connects TRBV7-3 to TRBJ1-4; D is perhaps TRBD1 (5 bases). Trimming stripped 0 bases from V and 6 bases from J, with 11 bases between. Germline V gene data show CDR1 as SGHTA and CDR2 as FQGTGA. The CDR3 is 15 residues long. CDR3 coding DNA: TGTGCCAGCAGCTTAACGGGTCGAGGGGATGAAAAACTGTTTTTT. Protein sequence: CASSLTGRGDEKLFF.

The count of this clone is one. The chain employs TRBV6-2 or TRBV6-3 and TRBJ1-1; 9 nucleotides match TRBD1. Germline V lookup: CDR1 MNHEY, CDR2 SVGEGT. The CDR3 has 18 amino acids. The V segment lost 1 base and the J segment 0 bases; nucleotides outside the gene matches: 9. In DNA form, the CDR3 reads TGTGCCAGCAGTTACTACCGGGACAGGGCGAACTTGAACACTGAAGCTTTCTTT. Encoded protein: CASSYYRDRANLNTEAFF.

This clone appeared a single time. This rearrangement joins TRBV7-9 to TRBJ1-2; TRBD1 is a possible D gene (5 bases). CDR1 and CDR2 (germline): SEHNR, FQNEAQ (reference sequence). V lost 5 bases to trimming and J lost 4 bases, with 14 bases between them. CDR3 size: 14 residues. In nucleotides, the CDR3 is TGTGCCAGCAGCCCTGGGACGGGAGGCTATGGCTACACCTTC. It translates to CASSPGTGGYGYTF. The entire variable domain, with the rest obtained from reference TRBV7-9 and TRBJ1-2, is as follows: DTGVSQNPRHKITKRGQNVTFRCDPISEHNRLYWYRQTLGQGPEFLTYFQNEAQLEKSRLLSDRFSAERPKGSFSTLEIQRTEQGDSAMYLCASSPGTGGYGYTFGSGTRLTVV.

The chain recombines TRBV6-1 with TRBJ1-2; D remains unclear. CDR1 is MNHNS and CDR2 is SASEGT in the germline V gene. The CDR3 runs to 16 residues. V was clipped by 3 bases and J by 2 bases, with 16 bases between them. The CDR3 nucleotides read TGTGCCAGCAGTGATTCATATGGAGCGCGAAACTATGGCTACACCTTC. Translating gives CASSDSYGARNYGYTF.

The gene calls are TRBV15 and TRBJ2-3; D remains unclear. Germline V gene data show CDR1 as LNHNV and CDR2 as YYDKDF (reference sequence). The CDR3 loop spans 15 amino acids. Trimming removed 3 bases at V and 1 base at J, with 11 bases between. CDR3 coding DNA: TGTGCCACCAGCAGCCCCGACACGGGCACAGATACGCAGTATTTT. It yields the protein CATSSPDTGTDTQYF.

The V gene is TRBV5-1, the J gene TRBJ1-1, with D uncertain. Looked up from germline, CDR1 is SGHRS and CDR2 is YFSETQ. The CDR3 has 12 residues. Trimming removed 0 bases from V and 3 bases from J, with 3 bases in between. The CDR3, as DNA: TGCGCCAGCAGCTTGGGAGACACTGAAGCTTTCTTT. This translates into CASSLGDTEAFF.

The J gene is TRBJ1-2, the V gene TRBV5-8; no definite D call. Deletions cut 0 bases from V and 2 bases from J, with 8 bases between. This CDR3 comprises 14 residues. CDR1 SGHTS and CDR2 YDEGEE come from the germline V gene. The CDR3 here is CASSLAEDNYGYTF. CDR3 DNA sequence: TGTGCCAGCAGCTTGGCCGAGGACAACTATGGCTACACCTTC. Using reference TRBV5-8 and TRBJ1-2 for the parts outside the CDR3, the full variable domain is EAGVTQSPTHLIKTRGQQATLRCSPISGHTSVYWYQQALGLGLQFLLWYDEGEERNRGNFPPRFSGRQFPNYSSELNVNALELEDSALYLCASSLAEDNYGYTFGSGTRLTVV.

The chain uses TRBV28 and TRBJ2-5, with D unclear. This CDR3 spans 14 amino acids. Per the germline V gene, CDR1 is MDHEN and CDR2 is SYDVKM. V was clipped by 3 bases and J by 3 bases, with 11 bases between them. The DNA of the CDR3 is TGTGCCAGCAGTTTTTTCTCCCCCAAAGAGACCCAGTACTTC. Amino acids: CASSFFSPKETQYF.

The rearrangement uses TRBV20-1 and TRBJ2-3, with TRBD2 as a possible D gene (5 bases). The CDR3 consists of 10 residues. Germline V lookup: CDR1 DFQATT, CDR2 SNEGSKA (reference sequence). The V end lost 6 bases, the J end lost 6 bases, and 7 bases lay between the germline ends. This CDR3 reads CSASGDTQYF. The DNA for the CDR3 is TGCAGTGCCTCGGGGGATACGCAGTATTTT.